This T cell receptor beta chain was recovered during a study of T cells expressing NK-cell markers. With the 5' RACE reads reprocessed, TCRdb shows one record per CDR3 protein and no DNA. Its table records roughly 420,000 distinct CDR3 sequences. The CDR3 has 12 residues. Germline loops: CDR1 SGHTA, CDR2 FQGNSA. The TCR was taken from a woman between 18 and 69 years old in good health. The sequencing input was blood T cells: a sorted CD56 or NKG2C T cell subset, CD4+ or CD8+ T cells, or bulk PBMC T cells (not recorded which). The rearrangement uses TRBV7-2 and TRBJ2-3. This chain's CDR3 is CASSSFTDTQYF.